This T cell receptor beta chain was documented in a study of CD8+CD57+ T cells in acquired aplastic anemia. Genomic DNA, serving as template, underwent TCR beta VDJ and CDR3 profiling. Using its own MiXCR run on the reads, TCRdb lists one record per CDR3 protein. The sample includes approximately 170,000 distinct CDR3 sequences, roughly half of them seen just once. The CDR3 runs to 13 residues. V was clipped by 8 bases and J by 4 bases; unmatched bases: 2. Germline V gives CDR1 MGHDK, CDR2 SYGVNS. The receptor was derived from a human donor in good health, serving as a control. The V call is TRBV25-1, the J call TRBJ2-7; 13 bases line up with TRBD2. Sequencing was carried out using sorted CD4+, CD8+, or CD8+CD57+ T cells (not recorded which) from PBMCs. The CDR3: CASGGLAGYEQYF. The CDR3 DNA follows: TGTGCCAGCGGGGGACTAGCGGGATACGAGCAGTACTTC.